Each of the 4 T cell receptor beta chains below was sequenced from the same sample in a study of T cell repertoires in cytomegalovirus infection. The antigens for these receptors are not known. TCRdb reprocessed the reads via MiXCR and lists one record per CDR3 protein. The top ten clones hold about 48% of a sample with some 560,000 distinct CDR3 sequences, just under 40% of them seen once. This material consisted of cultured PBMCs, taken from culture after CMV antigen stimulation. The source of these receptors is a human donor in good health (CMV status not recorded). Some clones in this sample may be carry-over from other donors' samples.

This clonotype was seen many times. The CDR3 DNA sequence: TGTGCCAGCAAACCACTTGGGGCGGGAGACGAGACCCAGTACTTC. Protein: CASKPLGAGDETQYF. The J gene is TRBJ2-5, the V gene TRBV7-2; 7 nucleotides match TRBD2. Germline values: CDR1 SGHTA, CDR2 FQGNSA. The trim removed 7 bases at V and 5 bases at J, leaving 13 bases unmatched. This CDR3 region has 15 residues.

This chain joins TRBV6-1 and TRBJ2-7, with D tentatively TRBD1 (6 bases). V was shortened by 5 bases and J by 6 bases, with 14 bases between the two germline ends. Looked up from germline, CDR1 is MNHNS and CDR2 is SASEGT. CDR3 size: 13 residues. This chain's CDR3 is CASSSYRASEQYF. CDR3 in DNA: TGTGCCAGCAGTTCCTACAGGGCCTCCGAGCAGTACTTC.

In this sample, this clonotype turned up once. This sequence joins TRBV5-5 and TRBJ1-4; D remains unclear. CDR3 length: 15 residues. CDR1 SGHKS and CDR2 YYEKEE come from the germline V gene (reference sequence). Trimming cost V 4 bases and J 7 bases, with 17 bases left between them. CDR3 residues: CASSPTVRVGEKLFF. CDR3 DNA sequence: TGTGCCAGCAGCCCCACAGTCCGGGTTGGTGAAAAACTGTTTTTT.

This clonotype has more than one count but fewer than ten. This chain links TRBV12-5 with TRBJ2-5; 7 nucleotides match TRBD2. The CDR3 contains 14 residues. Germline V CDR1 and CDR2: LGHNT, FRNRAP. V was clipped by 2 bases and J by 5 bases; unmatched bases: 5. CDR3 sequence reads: CASGLSYGRETQYF. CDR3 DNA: TGTGCTAGTGGTTTGTCATACGGGAGGGAGACCCAGTACTTC.